One sample yielded the 24 T cell receptor beta chains listed below, sequenced in a study of blood T cell repertoires in COVID-19. The repertoire was sequenced with immunoSEQ multiplex PCR; TCRdb's copy has only in-frame clones and lacks some. Among around 380,000 clones listed, about 80% were seen once. The sample was peripheral blood. Receptors were obtained from a human donor with acute or convalescent COVID-19. The donor label of this sample is uncertain.

The chain carries TRBV19 and TRBJ1-5; maybe TRBD1 (5 bases). Germline CDR1 LNHDA, CDR2 SQIVND (reference sequence). CDR3 size: 15 residues. Trimming took off 6 bases at V and 5 bases at J, with 17 bases between the two ends. The CDR3 is CASRMGGGRDQPQHF. CDR3 in DNA: TGTGCCAGTAGAATGGGGGGAGGTCGAGATCAGCCCCAGCATTTT.

This chain connects TRBV6-5 to TRBJ2-3, with 9 nucleotides matching TRBD1. The CDR3 sequence is 16 residues long. The trim removed 2 bases at V and 4 bases at J, leaving 7 bases unmatched. Germline CDR1 reads MNHEY; CDR2 reads SVGAGI. This CDR3 is CASSYGTGFEADTQYF. As DNA, the CDR3 is TGTGCCAGCAGTTACGGGACAGGGTTCGAGGCAGATACGCAGTATTTT.

This chain uses TRBV2 with TRBJ1-2; TRBD1 aligns across 9 bases. CDR3 size: 14 residues. Germline V gene lookup returns CDR1 SNHLY and CDR2 FYNNEI. The trim removed 6 bases at V and 4 bases at J, leaving 6 bases unmatched. The CDR3 DNA follows: TGTGCCAGCAGAGCTGGACAGGGGATCTATGGCTACACCTTC. This sequence encodes CASRAGQGIYGYTF.

On this clone: At one of its ends the junction is not consistent with the germline gene, which may arise from a read error. The chain employs TRBV18 and TRBJ2-1, with 11 bases aligning to TRBD2. Germline V gene lookup returns CDR1 KGHSH and CDR2 LQKENI. This CDR3 has 17 amino acids. CDR3: CASSPRTSGGSGNEQFF. CDR3 nucleotides: TGTGCCAGCTCCCCACGCACTAGCGGGGGTTCTGGTAATGAGCAGTTCTTC.

CDR3 loop: CASSPLFGAQETQYF. The CDR3 DNA follows: TGTGCCAGCAGTCCGCTGTTTGGGGCCCAAGAGACCCAGTACTTC. The V and J genes are TRBV6-5 and TRBJ2-5; possibly TRBD1 for D (5 bases). This CDR3 comprises 15 residues. With 5 bases removed from V and 1 base from J, the gap between germline ends came to 14 bases. CDR1 is MNHEY, CDR2 SVGAGI, per germline.

The chain employs TRBV5-1 and TRBJ2-7; D possibly corresponds to TRBD2 (6 bases). V lost 4 bases, J lost 3 bases, and 17 bases lay in between. The CDR3 runs 15 residues. Germline lookup yields CDR1 SGHRS and CDR2 YFSETQ. The CDR3 loop is CASSPTGGANYEQYF. Here the CDR3 DNA reads TGCGCCAGCAGCCCAACCGGGGGAGCAAACTACGAGCAGTACTTC. Full variable domain (outside the CDR3, taken from reference TRBV5-1 and TRBJ2-7): KAGVTQTPRYLIKTRGQQVTLSCSPISGHRSVSWYQQTPGQGLQFLFEYFSETQRNKGNFPGRFSGRQFSNSRSEMNVSTLELGDSALYLCASSPTGGANYEQYFGPGTRLTVT.

V is TRBV28 and J is TRBJ2-1; D possibly corresponds to TRBD1 (5 bases). CDR1 is MDHEN and CDR2 is SYDVKM in the germline V gene. V lost 6 bases to trimming and J lost 1 base, with 10 bases between them. This CDR3 comprises 14 residues. CDR3 nucleotide sequence: TGTGCCAGCAGCTCCCAGGGATCCTACAATGAGCAGTTCTTC. It specifies CASSSQGSYNEQFF.

This clone was seen more than once but under ten times. The chain is built from TRBV28 and TRBJ1-2; a possible D gene is TRBD1 (5 bases). The CDR3 has 15 residues. Germline CDR1 MDHEN, CDR2 SYDVKM. V was cut by 6 bases and J by 1 base, with 15 bases left in between. CDR3 nucleotide sequence: TGTGCCAGCAGCCCCGCCGGGGGGAGTAACTATGGCTACACCTTC. Translated, it gives CASSPAGGSNYGYTF.

This clone was detected only a few times. The J gene is TRBJ1-2, the V gene TRBV2, with a possible D match to TRBD1 (6 bases). Germline values: CDR1 SNHLY, CDR2 FYNNEI. Between the trimmed V and J ends, which lost 3 bases and 8 bases, there was a span of 16 bases. The length of the CDR3 is 14 residues. CDR3 sequence reads: CASSDVRGASGYTF. DNA for the CDR3: TGTGCCAGCAGTGATGTGCGGGGGGCCAGCGGCTACACCTTC.

This chain uses TRBV18 with TRBJ2-7; the match to TRBD1 covers 10 bases. Germline trimming cut 4 bases from V and 9 bases from J; bases unmatched to any gene: 9. Germline V CDR1 and CDR2: KGHSH, LQKENI. The CDR3 runs 14 residues. The CDR3 region is CASSRGQGSTGQYF. The CDR3 DNA reads as TGTGCCAGCTCACGGGGACAGGGGAGTACGGGGCAGTACTTC.

The rearrangement joins TRBV19 to TRBJ1-5; 9 bases are shared with TRBD1. CDR3 length equals 15 residues. The V segment lost 5 bases and the J segment 2 bases; nucleotides outside the gene matches: 4. In germline, CDR1 is LNHDA, CDR2 SQIVND (reference sequence). The CDR3: CASSPQGAGNQPQHF. In DNA form, the CDR3 reads TGTGCCAGTAGTCCACAGGGGGCAGGCAATCAGCCCCAGCATTTT.

The rearrangement links TRBV2 to TRBJ1-5, with a weak D call TRBD1 (6 bases). Looked up from germline, CDR1 is SNHLY and CDR2 is FYNNEI. This CDR3 comprises 16 residues. The germline V and J ends were trimmed by 5 bases and 7 bases, with 21 bases remaining between them. CDR3 loop: CASSREGPSRGQPQHF. Written as DNA, the CDR3 is TGTGCCAGCAGTCGGGAGGGTCCGTCGAGGGGGCAGCCCCAGCATTTT. Looking up the rest from reference TRBV2 and TRBJ1-5 gives the full variable domain: EPEVTQTPSHQVTQMGQEVILRCVPISNHLYFYWYRQILGQKVEFLVSFYNNEISEKSEIFDDQFSVERPDGSNFTLKIRSTKLEDSAMYFCASSREGPSRGQPQHFGDGTRLSIL.

The V call is TRBV5-1, the J call TRBJ1-1, with TRBD1 matching over 10 bases. Per the germline V gene, CDR1 is SGHRS and CDR2 is YFSETQ. The CDR3 is 15 residues long. The ends lost 7 bases at V and 0 bases at J; junction bases unmatched: 6. DNA for the CDR3: TGCGCCAGCCGACCGGGACAGGGGATGAACACTGAAGCTTTCTTT. Translated: CASRPGQGMNTEAFF.

The chain recombines TRBV14 with TRBJ2-1; D perhaps matches TRBD1 (6 bases). The CDR3 has 13 residues. Germline CDR1 is SGHDN and CDR2 is FVKESK. V was shortened by 8 bases and J by 3 bases, with 11 bases between the two germline ends. CDR3 coding DNA: TGTGCCAGCCAGGACAGAAACTACAATGAGCAGTTCTTC. Amino acid sequence: CASQDRNYNEQFF. Complete variable domain (other parts from reference TRBV14 and TRBJ2-1): EAGVTQFPSHSVIEKGQTVTLRCDPISGHDNLYWYRRVMGKEIKFLLHFVKESKQDESGMPNNRFLAERTGGTYSTLKVQPAELEDSGVYFCASQDRNYNEQFFGPGTRLTVL.

This clone was seen a single time. The rearrangement links TRBV6-6 to TRBJ2-1; 10 bases map to TRBD1. Looked up from germline, CDR1 is MNHNY and CDR2 is SVGAGI (reference sequence). This CDR3 comprises 15 residues. V was clipped by 2 bases and J by 6 bases; unmatched bases: 4. The CDR3 region is CASSYDRGRRNEQFF. The CDR3 DNA follows: TGTGCCAGCAGTTACGACAGGGGGCGTCGCAATGAGCAGTTCTTC.

CDR3 sequence reads: CASAPLAGVADTQYF. CDR3 DNA sequence: TGTGCCAGCGCCCCCTTAGCGGGAGTAGCAGATACGCAGTATTTT. The rearrangement joins TRBV27 to TRBJ2-3, with 9 bases matching TRBD2. Trimming cost V 8 bases and J 4 bases; bases outside gene matches: 10. The CDR3 is 15 residues long. From germline, CDR1 is MNHEY and CDR2 SMNVEV (reference sequence).

V is TRBV5-4 and J is TRBJ1-3; D is possibly TRBD1 (6 bases). Germline V gene sequence: CDR1 SGHNT, CDR2 YYREEE (reference sequence). The CDR3 totals 14 residues. Trimming pared 3 bases from V and 1 base from J, leaving 8 bases between. The CDR3 DNA sequence: TGTGCCAGCAGCTCCGGGACATCTGGAAACACCATATATTTT. This encodes CASSSGTSGNTIYF.

The chain joins TRBV7-8 to TRBJ1-4, with 12 bases lining up with TRBD1. The CDR3 is made up of 16 amino acids. V lost 4 bases and J lost 8; bases outside the gene matches: 8. Germline CDR1 is SGHVS and CDR2 is FQNEAQ. The CDR3 DNA is TGTGCCAGCAGCTCCCCTGGGACAGGGGGCAGGGAAAAACTGTTTTTT. It is translated as CASSSPGTGGREKLFF.

CDR3 sequence (DNA): TGCAGCGTTCCTCGAGAGACAGGGGGGACTGAAGCTTTCTTT. Protein sequence: CSVPRETGGTEAFF. The chain has TRBV29-1 and TRBJ1-1, with TRBD1 identical over 9 bases. There are 14 residues in the CDR3. With 5 bases clipped from V and 5 bases from J, the junction kept 9 bases outside the gene matches. CDR1 is SQVTM, CDR2 ANQGSEA, per germline. The full variable domain, with the rest looked up from reference TRBV29-1 and TRBJ1-1, is SAVISQKPSRDICQRGTSLTIQCQVDSQVTMMFWYRQQPGQSLTLIATANQGSEATYESGFVIDKFPISRPNLTFSTLTVSNMSPEDSSIYLCSVPRETGGTEAFFGQGTRLTVV.

The chain couples TRBV12-3 or TRBV12-4 to TRBJ1-2; D unresolved. The length of the CDR3 is 13 residues. V was clipped by 2 bases and J by 4 bases, with 8 bases between them. Here the CDR3 reads CASSLRYLYGYTF. The CDR3 DNA follows: TGTGCCAGCAGTTTACGGTACCTCTATGGCTACACCTTC.

This rearrangement joins TRBV15 to TRBJ2-3, with 9 bases identical to TRBD2. Looked up from germline, CDR1 is LNHNV and CDR2 is YYDKDF (reference sequence). The CDR3 has 15 residues. The trim removed 6 bases at V and 6 bases at J, leaving 10 bases unmatched. CDR3 sequence: CATREIAGASDTQYF. DNA for the CDR3: TGTGCCACCAGAGAGATAGCGGGAGCGTCCGATACGCAGTATTTT.

The sample holds one count of this clone. V is TRBV7-9 and J is TRBJ2-7, with TRBD1 identical over 7 bases. From germline, CDR1 is SEHNR and CDR2 FQNEAQ (reference sequence). This CDR3 has 14 amino acids. V shed 1 base and J 2 bases; nucleotides not matched to a gene: 2. The DNA for the CDR3 is TGTGCCAGCAGCTTAGAGCAGGGGGCCTACGAGCAGTACTTC. It is translated as CASSLEQGAYEQYF.

This clone was found a few times. The chain joins TRBV7-2 to TRBJ2-3; 8 bases map to TRBD2. Germline V CDR1 and CDR2: SGHTA, FQGNSA. The CDR3 covers 16 residues. V trimming: 1 base; J trimming: 0 bases; junction bases outside the gene matches: 3. The CDR3 DNA is TGTGCCAGCAGCTTAGTGGCGGGAGGAAGCACAGATACGCAGTATTTT. It encodes CASSLVAGGSTDTQYF.

Points on this clone: Other DNA sequences within the sample encode an identical CDR3. The V call is TRBV6-5, the J call TRBJ1-5; 7 bases are shared with TRBD1. The CDR3 spans 14 residues. V shed 4 bases, J shed 4 bases, and the junction held 4 bases outside the gene matches. Per the germline V gene, CDR1 is MNHEY and CDR2 is SVGAGI. CDR3 sequence reads: CASSLTGRNQPQHF. The CDR3 nucleotides are TGTGCCAGCAGTTTGACAGGGAGGAATCAGCCCCAGCATTTT.